These T cell receptor beta chains were read from a single sample in a study of blood T cells in healthy people across ages. Via MiXCR, TCRdb re-called the 5' RACE reads, giving one row per CDR3 protein. The table shows 700,000 to 1,000,000 distinct CDR3 sequences, with roughly 44% occurring only once. The sequenced material came from blood. The receptors were sampled from a man aged 55 to 70 in good health. Both conserved end residues are part of each CDR3. A D gene is named only where the DNA matches it firmly. Some rows mark clone size as missing; the rest say once, few, many or name a class of expanded clone.

>TRBV20-1|TRBJ2-3|NA|TRBD1
CSAFHTGTGVMDTQYF
TGCAGTGCTTTTCACACCGGGACAGGGGTGATGGATACGCAGTATTTT
>TRBV6-5|TRBJ2-7|NA|TRBD2
CASSRSGVSYNEQYF
TGTGCCAGCAGCCGAAGCGGGGTCTCCTACAATGAGCAGTACTTC
>TRBV7-2|TRBJ1-2|NA|TRBD1
CASSFGTGEYGYTF
TGTGCCAGCAGCTTCGGAACAGGGGAGTATGGCTACACCTTC
>TRBV11-2|TRBJ1-5|NA|NA
CASSLGHYPQPQHF
TGTGCCAGCAGCTTAGGACACTATCCCCAGCCCCAGCATTTT
>TRBV13|TRBJ2-1|few|TRBD1
CASSLRDRAVGEQFF
TGTGCCAGCAGCCTCCGGGACAGGGCTGTTGGTGAGCAGTTCTTC
>TRBV7-2|TRBJ2-3|few|TRBD1
CASSTHRGADTQYF
TGTGCCAGCAGCACGCACAGGGGGGCAGATACGCAGTATTTT
>TRBV15|TRBJ2-1|NA|TRBD2
CATSGEAGEVDEQFF
TGTGCCACCAGCGGAGAAGCGGGGGAGGTCGATGAGCAGTTCTTC
>TRBV12-3/TRBV12-4|TRBJ2-5|many|TRBD2
CASSGSGGDQETQYF
TGTGCCAGCAGTGGGAGCGGGGGCGACCAAGAGACCCAGTACTTC
>TRBV20-1|TRBJ1-2|NA|NA
CSARDIYLSPGYTF
TGCAGTGCTAGAGATATTTATCTCTCCCCGGGCTACACCTTC
>TRBV20-1|TRBJ2-2|few|NA
CSATRGAITGELFF
TGCAGTGCTACCCGGGGGGCCATCACCGGGGAGCTGTTTTTT
>TRBV7-8|TRBJ1-1|NA|NA
CASSPIVAEAFF
TGTGCCAGCAGCCCAATTGTCGCTGAAGCTTTCTTT
>TRBV27|TRBJ1-6|NA|TRBD1
CASKGQGNNSPLHF
TGTGCCAGCAAGGGACAGGGGAATAATTCACCCCTCCACTTT
>TRBV9|TRBJ2-5|few|NA
CASSVQGWVQETQYF
TGTGCCAGCAGCGTTCAGGGCTGGGTTCAAGAGACCCAGTACTTC
>TRBV7-9|TRBJ1-4|NA|TRBD1
CASTPGQNHEKLFF
TGTGCCAGCACCCCGGGACAGAATCATGAAAAACTGTTTTTT
>TRBV20-1|TRBJ2-4|few|NA
CSAREDKSLAKNIQYF
TGCAGTGCTAGAGAAGACAAATCACTAGCCAAAAACATTCAGTACTTC
>TRBV7-3|TRBJ2-3|NA|TRBD2
CASSPTGLANGDTQYF
TGTGCCAGCAGCCCCACGGGACTAGCCAATGGGGATACGCAGTATTTT
>TRBV7-3|TRBJ1-1|NA|NA
CASSLTGWGTEAFF
TGTGCCAGCAGCTTAACTGGGTGGGGGACTGAAGCTTTCTTT
>TRBV10-3|TRBJ2-1|few|TRBD2
CAIRVAGSSYNEQFF
TGTGCCATCAGAGTAGCGGGGAGCTCCTACAATGAGCAGTTCTTC
>TRBV27|TRBJ2-7|NA|NA
CSSSNQQGPPDEQYF
TGTTCCAGCAGTAACCAACAGGGACCCCCGGACGAGCAGTACTTC
>TRBV12-3/TRBV12-4|TRBJ1-6|NA|NA
CASTAELSNSPLHF
TGTGCCAGCACCGCGGAGCTTTCGAATTCACCCCTCCACTTT
>TRBV11-3|TRBJ2-5|NA|TRBD2
CASRRLAAETQYF
TGTGCCAGCAGACGACTAGCGGCGGAGACCCAGTACTTC
>TRBV7-3|TRBJ2-3|few|NA
CASSLRGIDTQYF
TGTGCCAGCAGCTTAAGGGGAATAGATACGCAGTATTTT
>TRBV5-1|TRBJ2-5|NA|TRBD2
CASSLVVAGGQETQYF
TGCGCCAGCAGCTTGGTGGTAGCGGGGGGCCAAGAGACCCAGTACTTC
>TRBV18|TRBJ2-6|NA|NA
CASPLGTQGPGANVLTF
TGTGCCAGCCCACTGGGAACACAGGGTCCTGGGGCCAACGTCCTGACTTTC
>TRBV10-3|TRBJ2-7|NA|TRBD1
CAISDPNRGHSYEQYF
TGTGCCATCAGTGACCCGAACAGGGGGCACTCCTACGAGCAGTACTTC
>TRBV20-1|TRBJ1-4|many|NA
CSARDGNKREKLFF
TGCAGTGCTAGAGATGGGAATAAGCGGGAAAAACTGTTTTTT
>TRBV9|TRBJ2-1|NA|NA
CASSVDGLGNEQFF
TGTGCCAGCAGCGTAGATGGCCTGGGCAATGAGCAGTTCTTC
>TRBV3-1|TRBJ1-5|NA|NA
CASSQEGGTNLNQPQHF
TGTGCCAGCAGCCAAGAGGGGGGGACAAACCTCAATCAGCCCCAGCATTTT
>TRBV7-2|TRBJ2-1|NA|NA
CASSAGAGLNEQFF
TGTGCCAGCAGTGCAGGGGCTGGGTTAAATGAGCAGTTCTTC
>TRBV7-9|TRBJ1-1|NA|TRBD1
CASSNRQGGTEAFF
TGTGCCAGCAGCAACCGACAGGGAGGAACTGAAGCTTTCTTT
>TRBV28|TRBJ2-7|NA|TRBD1
CASRDTGADSEQYF
TGTGCCAGCCGGGATACAGGGGCCGACAGCGAGCAGTACTTC